The 9 T cell receptor beta chains presented below share a single source sample, sequenced in a study of cytomegalovirus exposure and HLA in healthy donors. PCR involved 60 Vbeta and 13 Jbeta primers. Generated by immunoSEQ multiplex PCR, the TCRdb table keeps only in-frame clones and is missing some. The table for this sample gives roughly 53,000 clones. The sequencing input was PBMCs. Every receptor here comes from a man aged 18 to 29 in good health and CMV-seropositive.

The chain links TRBV18 to TRBJ1-1; D unresolved. Between the trimmed V and J ends, which lost 0 bases and 0 bases, there was a span of 11 bases. The CDR3 sequence is 16 residues long. In germline, CDR1 is KGHSH, CDR2 LQKENI. CDR3 in amino acids: CASSPPSPQMNTEAFF. The DNA for the CDR3 is TGTGCCAGCTCACCACCGAGCCCTCAAATGAACACTGAAGCTTTCTTT. Full variable domain (remainder filled in from reference TRBV18 and TRBJ1-1): NAGVMQNPRHLVRRRGQEARLRCSPMKGHSHVYWYRQLPEEGLKFMVYLQKENIIDESGMPKERFSAEFPKEGPSILRIQQVVRGDSAAYFCASSPPSPQMNTEAFFGQGTRLTVV.

This chain joins TRBV10-3 and TRBJ2-1; D remains unclear. The germline V gene has CDR1 ENHRY and CDR2 SYGVKD. With 2 bases removed from V and 0 bases from J, the gap between germline ends came to 8 bases. This CDR3 is built from 15 residues. CDR3 in amino acids: CAISEGGSSYNEQFF. The CDR3 DNA follows: TGTGCCATCAGTGAGGGCGGTAGCTCCTACAATGAGCAGTTCTTC.

The V call is TRBV9, the J call TRBJ2-7; 9 bases fit TRBD2. In germline, CDR1 is SGDLS, CDR2 YYNGEE. V lost 4 bases and J lost 4; bases outside the gene matches: 12. The length of the CDR3 is 16 residues. The CDR3 protein is CASSPRGSGSGYEQYF. In DNA, the CDR3 is TGTGCCAGCAGCCCCCGGGGTAGCGGGAGTGGGTACGAGCAGTACTTC. Using reference TRBV9 and TRBJ2-7 for the parts outside the CDR3, the full variable domain is DSGVTQTPKHLITATGQRVTLRCSPRSGDLSVYWYQQSLDQGLQFLIQYYNGEERAKGNILERFSAQQFPDLHSELNLSSLELGDSALYFCASSPRGSGSGYEQYFGPGTRLTVT.

Concerning this clone itself: At one of its ends the junction is not consistent with the germline gene, which may arise from a read error. This chain joins TRBV5-6 and TRBJ2-1, with 9 nucleotides matching TRBD2. In germline, CDR1 is SGHDT, CDR2 YYEEEE. This CDR3 is 11 amino acids long. This CDR3 is CASSLEREEFF. DNA of the CDR3: TGTGCCAGCAGTTTGGAGCGGGAGGAGTTCTTC.

V and J are TRBV5-6 and TRBJ1-5, with a weak D call TRBD1 (5 bases). The length of the CDR3 is 14 residues. The germline V gene encodes CDR1 SGHDT and CDR2 YYEEEE. V dropped 0 bases and J dropped 6 bases, with 10 bases sitting between them. The CDR3 DNA reads as TGTGCCAGCAGCTTGGGGGCAGGGTCTCAGCCCCAGCATTTT. Protein product: CASSLGAGSQPQHF.

This chain joins TRBV2 and TRBJ2-5, with 8 bases lining up with TRBD2. V lost 4 bases, J lost 5 bases, and 12 bases stayed unmatched. This CDR3 region has 16 residues. CDR1 is SNHLY and CDR2 is FYNNEI in the germline V gene. CDR3 sequence: CASSAAGAPRWETQYF. The CDR3 coding sequence is TGTGCCAGCAGTGCAGCGGGAGCTCCGAGATGGGAGACCCAGTACTTC. The whole variable domain, remainder taken from reference TRBV2 and TRBJ2-5, is EPEVTQTPSHQVTQMGQEVILRCVPISNHLYFYWYRQILGQKVEFLVSFYNNEISEKSEIFDDQFSVERPDGSNFTLKIRSTKLEDSAMYFCASSAAGAPRWETQYFGPGTRLLVL.

The rearrangement links TRBV4-1 to TRBJ2-1; weak D call: TRBD2 (5 bases). The CDR3 extends over 14 amino acids. Germline V gives CDR1 MGHRA, CDR2 YSYEKL. Trimming left V 1 base short and J 4 bases short, with 8 bases between. In DNA form, the CDR3 reads TGCGCCAGCAGCCAAGGAGGGTTATACAATGAGCAGTTCTTC. Protein product: CASSQGGLYNEQFF.

The J gene is TRBJ2-3, the V gene TRBV6-5; D is uncertain. V dropped 6 bases and J dropped 6 bases, with 13 bases sitting between them. CDR3 size: 13 residues. Looked up from germline, CDR1 is MNHEY and CDR2 is SVGAGI. CDR3 coding DNA: TGTGCCAGCAGCCGAGTGACCGGGGATACGCAGTATTTT. Residues: CASSRVTGDTQYF.

The chain couples TRBV11-3 to TRBJ2-3, with no clear D. In germline, CDR1 is SGHNT, CDR2 YENEEA. This CDR3 spans 13 amino acids. V lost 5 bases and J 11 bases, leaving 17 bases between the germline ends. CDR3 nucleotides: TGTGCCAGCAGCCCCTTCCTCCGCGTTGAGCAGTATTTT. It codes for CASSPFLRVEQYF.